The rows below give T cell receptor beta chains drawn from one sample of a study of a mutant IDH1 vaccine in newly diagnosed glioma. Using immunoSEQ multiplex PCR, the repertoire was profiled, and TCRdb retains in-frame clones only, with some absent. Of over 55,000 clones in the sample, more than 80% are singletons; the top ten hold about 4.6%. These receptors' targets are unknown. The source was PBMCs, collected from a glioma patient whose treatment included an IDH1 peptide vaccine. The receptors originated from a woman between 40 and 50 years old with glioma. Each CDR3 is given with its conserved first and last residue. The D gene is left open where the match is weak. The size entry is marked missing in some rows and otherwise reads once, few, many or a size class.

CDR3 length: 15
D gene: NA
clone size: NA
J gene: TRBJ1-5
V gene: TRBV28
CDR3 protein: CASTHRDPGNQPQHF
CDR3 DNA: TGTGCCAGCACCCACCGGGACCCAGGCAATCAGCCCCAGCATTTT

CDR3 length: 14
D gene: NA
clone size: NA
J gene: TRBJ2-3
V gene: TRBV6-5
CDR3 protein: CASTERSATDTQYF
CDR3 DNA: TGTGCCAGCACCGAGCGGTCTGCCACAGATACGCAGTATTTT

CDR3 length: 15
D gene: TRBD2
clone size: NA
J gene: TRBJ2-7
V gene: TRBV11-2
CDR3 protein: CASSLGLAGAYEQYF
CDR3 DNA: TGTGCCAGCAGCTTAGGACTAGCGGGGGCCTACGAGCAGTACTTC

CDR3 length: 15
D gene: NA
clone size: NA
J gene: TRBJ1-5
V gene: TRBV5-1
CDR3 protein: CASSLVPDSNQPQHF
CDR3 DNA: TGCGCCAGCAGCTTGGTCCCAGATAGCAATCAGCCCCAGCATTTT

CDR3 length: 15
D gene: NA
clone size: NA
J gene: TRBJ2-1
V gene: TRBV19
CDR3 protein: CASSKKRSSYNEQFF
CDR3 DNA: TGTGCCAGTAGTAAGAAGCGGAGCTCCTACAATGAGCAGTTCTTC

CDR3 length: 15
D gene: NA
clone size: NA
J gene: TRBJ1-3
V gene: TRBV6-5
CDR3 protein: CASSPWGPSGNTIYF
CDR3 DNA: TGTGCCAGCAGTCCCTGGGGGCCCTCTGGAAACACCATATATTTT

CDR3 length: 16
D gene: TRBD2
clone size: NA
J gene: TRBJ2-2
V gene: TRBV7-2
CDR3 protein: CASSLNPAGVTGELFF
CDR3 DNA: TGTGCCAGCAGCTTAAACCCAGCGGGGGTCACCGGGGAGCTGTTTTTT

CDR3 length: 15
D gene: TRBD2
clone size: NA
J gene: TRBJ2-7
V gene: TRBV6-6
CDR3 protein: CASRSGTSGAGEQYF
CDR3 DNA: TGTGCCAGCAGGTCCGGGACTAGCGGGGCGGGGGAGCAGTACTTC

CDR3 length: 14
D gene: TRBD1
clone size: NA
J gene: TRBJ2-7
V gene: TRBV5-1
CDR3 protein: CASSLGQGANEQYF
CDR3 DNA: TGCGCCAGCAGCTTGGGTCAGGGGGCGAACGAGCAGTACTTC

CDR3 length: 14
D gene: TRBD1
clone size: NA
J gene: TRBJ2-7
V gene: TRBV5-1
CDR3 protein: CASSSGQGANEQYF
CDR3 DNA: TGCGCCAGCAGCTCGGGACAGGGGGCAAACGAGCAGTACTTC

CDR3 length: 19
D gene: NA
clone size: NA
J gene: TRBJ1-5
V gene: TRBV5-3
CDR3 protein: CARSLSVHRQPFLNQPQHF
CDR3 DNA: TGTGCCAGAAGCTTGTCGGTTCATCGGCAGCCCTTTCTCAATCAGCCCCAGCATTTT

CDR3 length: 15
D gene: TRBD1
clone size: NA
J gene: TRBJ2-7
V gene: TRBV7-2
CDR3 protein: CASSRRQGMEYEQYF
CDR3 DNA: TGTGCCAGCAGCCGTAGACAGGGGATGGAATACGAGCAGTACTTC

CDR3 length: 16
D gene: TRBD2
clone size: NA
J gene: TRBJ2-1
V gene: TRBV7-6
CDR3 protein: CASSSWDYLQTNEQFF
CDR3 DNA: TGTGCCAGCAGCTCCTGGGACTATCTTCAAACAAATGAGCAGTTCTTC

CDR3 length: 14
D gene: NA
clone size: NA
J gene: TRBJ2-3
V gene: TRBV4-1
CDR3 protein: CASSPGPNTDTQYF
CDR3 DNA: TGCGCCAGCAGCCCGGGACCCAACACAGATACGCAGTATTTT

CDR3 length: 17
D gene: TRBD1
clone size: once
J gene: TRBJ1-2
V gene: TRBV7-2
CDR3 protein: CASSVRVGDRMGYGYTF
CDR3 DNA: TGTGCCAGCAGCGTAAGAGTTGGGGACAGAATGGGCTATGGCTACACCTTC

CDR3 length: 15
D gene: TRBD2
clone size: NA
J gene: TRBJ2-3
V gene: TRBV2
CDR3 protein: CASRLGTSGTDTQYF
CDR3 DNA: TGTGCCAGCAGACTGGGGACTAGCGGCACAGATACGCAGTATTTT